This T cell receptor (beta chain) was found in a study of shared clonotypes between healthy human individuals. CDR3 size: 14 residues. Trimming took off 3 bases at V and 4 bases at J, with 10 bases between the two ends. Germline CDR1 reads SGHTA; CDR2 reads FQGNSA. Some clones are missing from TCRdb's copy, which holds only in-frame ones; the method was immunoSEQ multiplex PCR. The profile shows about 680,000 clones, roughly 94% of them singletons. Remarks on this clone: What it binds is not known.

Study results and caveats: Compared with memory subsets, naive subsets generally had larger estimated richness. Non-shared clonotypes displayed generation probabilities falling below those of clonotypes present in all four donors.

CD45RO negativity and positive selection for CCR7 defined naive CD8 cells, a population that excluded terminally differentiated effector memory CD45RA+ cells. Participating donors were healthy, HIV-negative adults free of recent acute infections or vaccinations. This rearrangement joins TRBV7-2 to TRBJ1-5; D is ambiguous. Sample: naive CD8+ T cells sorted from blood. The source of this sequence is a man between 25 and 39 years old in good health. The CDR3 sequence: CASSLVRENQPQHF. The CDR3 DNA is TGTGCCAGCAGCTTGGTACGGGAAAATCAGCCCCAGCATTTT. The full variable domain, rest sourced from reference TRBV7-2 and TRBJ1-5, is GAGVSQSPSNKVTEKGKDVELRCDPISGHTALYWYRQSLGQGLEFLIYFQGNSAPDKSGLPSDRFSAERTGGSVSTLTIQRTQQEDSAVYLCASSLVRENQPQHFGDGTRLSIL.